Here is one TCR beta chain with its context. What this receptor recognizes is not known. There are no base qualities to consult, and no much larger clone falls within one base. The sample belongs to a study of cytomegalovirus exposure and HLA in healthy donors (dated by TCRdb to the late 2010s). General notes on the study: In an earlier analysis of 587 of the donors, 276 Gb of sequence data and 100 million or so unique TCR beta sequences from about 190 million T cells were reported. Rather than using new phenotypic data, the later analysis identified candidate immune exposures from TCR beta sequences and from how often those sequences occurred across donors. An early release that covered about 600 HLA-typed donors contained approximately 300 gigabases of sequencing data and 75 million to 100 million unique TCR sequences. HLA typing included class I and class II loci at four-digit resolution. Because of strong linkage in the cohort, 5 or 6 DR-DQ haplotypes were treated as single units for association and clustering. All discovery cohort repertoires had been generated on a single sequencing platform. On average, around 200,000 unique TCR beta nucleotide sequences were sequenced per donor among several hundred genotyped donors of the cohort, with roughly 20% of those sequences being non-productive. A later analysis re-analyzed previously published TCR beta repertoires from 666 donors and added high-resolution HLA genotyping to study TCR occurrence patterns. Along with the approximately 700-subject first cohort, a separate validation cohort of around 120 different subjects was used. The study combined high-throughput TCR immunosequencing, statistical association of individual TCRs with disease status, and machine learning to predict cytomegalovirus infection status. Donor age, sex, ethnicity and CMV serostatus were compiled alongside the repertoire data. Genome-wide SNP genotypes for about 60% of the roughly 700 donors were used in a later genetic analysis, which treated that subset as a discovery cohort. The study used immunosequencing to profile the T cell repertoires of 666 subjects and linked those repertoires to cytomegalovirus serostatus. Of the 300 to 500 genotyped donors, over 80% were placed in the genetic ancestry cluster associated with self-reported Caucasian donors. Typing coverage differed by locus: A, B, C, DRB1 and DQB1 were typed in roughly 629-630 donors, DQA1 in roughly 500, DPA1 in around 610, and DPB1 in roughly 450. To decide whether each TCR beta V gene segment behaved as functional or pseudogenic, an earlier analysis of some 570 of the donors relied on high-throughput TCR beta sequencing. The study was designed to test whether signatures of past pathogen exposure could be identified by cataloging public T cell receptors. Points the paper makes about the study in general: In this cohort, only TCR beta chains were sequenced, and detectable features were limited by the absence of alpha or paired-chain data. In a later analysis, HLA-associated TCR beta chains showed more clonal expansion and lower generation probabilities than non-associated chains that were equally common. In both the original and validation cohorts, the classifier was reported to diagnose cytomegalovirus status with high specificity and sensitivity. A group of highly shared sequence variants was considered likely to be a technical artifact of the sequencing pipeline. A further reported finding was that TCR beta sequences accurately predicted the HLA-A and HLA-B alleles for most subjects in the first cohort. A few of the identified cytomegalovirus-associated TCR beta chains were confirmed in vitro to be specific for cytomegalovirus antigens. Immune exposure information for the cohort was limited to CMV serostatus. An earlier analysis of around 500 of the donors showed that most TCR beta V segments appeared in productive rearrangements either about 87% or about 30% of the time, which broadly matched IMGT annotations. Because some donors lacked HLA typing at each locus, the association tests relied only on the typed subset. A later analysis associated about 17,000 TCR beta sequences with specific HLA alleles at a false discovery rate of 0.05. According to a later analysis, TCR association rates differed among HLA loci, with DRB1 alleles showing the most associated TCRs and HLA-C alleles showing the fewest. The 87-base-pair reads could not distinguish some IMGT-functional V segments, including TRBV6-2 and TRBV6-3, so those segments were excluded. The study listed 170 or so TCR beta chains as associated with cytomegalovirus. Because counts were too low, 15 or so rarely observed V segments, including chromosome 9 orphons, were excluded from the earlier analysis of 587 of the donors. Most TCR sequences were observed very rarely across donors, whereas some public TCRs were present in many individuals. The authors suggested that the approach could potentially be generalized to other disease states and immunological phenotypes. A later genetic analysis reported fewer N-insertions in productive TCRs among donors in an Asian-associated ancestry cluster than the roughly 640-donor mean. When HLA alleles, especially DR and DQ, strongly co-occurred, attributing TCR associations to individual alleles was difficult. Most CMV-associated TCR beta chains appeared to be HLA-restricted in a later analysis, and the HLA associations seemed to be driven largely by CMV exposure. Roughly uniform sequencing depth across donors was assumed in presence/absence analyses, although this assumption may not hold. Several of the top co-occurrence clusters appeared to be linked to parvovirus B19, influenza, CMV and Epstein-Barr virus, according to a later analysis. Correlated functional status among segregating V segments might be attributable to linkage disequilibrium, but an unknown experimental factor could not be ruled out. An association between a missense DCLRE1C variant and V-gene and J-gene trimming of TCR beta chains was found in a later genetic analysis and replicated in an independent cohort.

Libraries were constructed by the immunoSEQ multiplex PCR assay. A mixture of 60 forward primers for TCR Vbeta segments and 13 reverse primers for TCR Jbeta segments was used in the multiplex PCR. Amplification of the CDR3 region of rearranged TCR beta genes was performed with a multiplex PCR assay on genomic DNA. On the Illumina HiSeq System, the amplified TCR beta libraries were sequenced as 87-base-pair reads. Per the source publication's procedure: A later analysis counted around 72 million unique TCR beta chains across the 500 to 850 repertoires, and about 10 million of these chains were shared by at least two donors. Raw reads were error-corrected and collapsed into unique sequences with a nearest-neighbor algorithm that merged closely related sequences to remove PCR and sequencing errors. To assign V, D and J gene segments, CDR3 sequences were aligned to IMGT reference sequences. Each retained sequence needed at least a six-nucleotide match to both a V gene segment and a J gene segment. Rearrangements were called productive when the CDR3 lacked stop codons and stayed in frame with V and J; all others were non-productive. Following IMGT convention, CDR3 was defined as the stretch from the second conserved V-encoded cysteine up to the conserved J-encoded phenylalanine. The earlier analysis of roughly 590 of the donors excluded sequences that lacked an unambiguous match to a single V gene segment. In an earlier analysis of several hundred of the donors, a V segment was called functional when productive rearrangements were above 56.7%, and segregating when the standard deviation between donors exceeded 5%. To diagnose cytomegalovirus status from the catalog of TCR beta chain sequences, a statistical classification framework was built. In a later analysis, V and J genes were assigned by comparing TCR nucleotide sequences against IMGT/GENE-DB human TR gene sequences. The TCRdist pipeline was used in a later analysis to assign CDR3 sequences and most-parsimonious VDJ recombination scenarios. In a later analysis, each TCR beta chain was defined by its CDR3 amino acid sequence together with its V-gene family, and reads lacking a unique V-gene family were excluded. A later analysis removed 550 to 700 highly shared, low-generation-probability nucleotide sequences to deal with suspected cross-contamination and a sequencing artifact. In a later analysis, a clonal expansion index was calculated for each public chain from normalized within-repertoire ranks of inferred template counts. In a later analysis, generation probabilities were computed using a VDJ recombination model fitted to out-of-frame rearrangements, and the results were checked against IGoR. Hypergeometric tests were used in a later analysis to score TCR-TCR, TCR-HLA and TCR-CMV co-occurrence, with a repertoire-size bias correction applied to the TCR pairs. A later analysis estimated false discovery rates by permuting HLA or CMV assignments 20 times. In a later analysis, co-occurring TCRs were grouped using DBSCAN, and TCRdist sequence similarity was added for clustering within HLA-allele-positive subsets. Co-occurrence clustering excluded repertoires with fewer than 30,000 or more than 120,000 public chains, plus five with anomalous nucleotide sharing. Not all clones reach the TCRdb copy of this immuneACCESS table, which keeps in-frame sequences only. Checked studies attribute under half of the gap to unresolved V genes and leave the rest unexplained. The V and J calls and clone size come from that table; D and trimming were worked out from the DNA. For this sample there are around 180,000 clones; around 75% appear just once. Together, the top ten hold 6% of the sample.

CDR1 is given as SGHNT and CDR2 as YYREEE, both from the germline V gene (reference sequence). The CDR3 contains 16 residues, cysteine and phenylalanine counted. Only the CDR3 region is kept as DNA, spanning 48 bases read in frame from base 1. Trimming costs V 4 bases and J 4 bases, and their ends lie 20 bases apart. The cohort comprised some 700 healthy bone marrow donors. At the time of sampling, every cohort member was nominally healthy, though immune exposures that went unrecorded were likely present. The donor tested CMV seropositive and was one of the 289 seropositive cohort members. A peripheral blood sample was collected from each donor, and TCR beta sequencing was performed on peripheral blood mononuclear cells. Genomic DNA was extracted from the blood cell samples with the Qiagen DNeasy Blood Extraction Kit.

The chain links TRBV5-4 with TRBJ1-1; tentative D gene TRBD1, with 6 bases matching. The sequenced sample was PBMCs. The receptor was derived from a woman in her 30s in good health and CMV-seropositive. This receptor has the CDR3 CASSPGTNQGITEAFF. DNA sequence: TGTGCCAGCAGCCCTGGGACAAACCAGGGGATCACTGAAGCTTTCTTT. With all but the CDR3 taken from the reference TRBV5-4 and TRBJ1-1 genes, the full variable domain is: ETGVTQSPTHLIKTRGQQVTLRCSSQSGHNTVSWYQQALGQGPQFIFQYYREEENGRGNFPPRFSGLQFPNYSSELNVNALELDDSALYLCASSPGTNQGITEAFFGQGTRLTVV.